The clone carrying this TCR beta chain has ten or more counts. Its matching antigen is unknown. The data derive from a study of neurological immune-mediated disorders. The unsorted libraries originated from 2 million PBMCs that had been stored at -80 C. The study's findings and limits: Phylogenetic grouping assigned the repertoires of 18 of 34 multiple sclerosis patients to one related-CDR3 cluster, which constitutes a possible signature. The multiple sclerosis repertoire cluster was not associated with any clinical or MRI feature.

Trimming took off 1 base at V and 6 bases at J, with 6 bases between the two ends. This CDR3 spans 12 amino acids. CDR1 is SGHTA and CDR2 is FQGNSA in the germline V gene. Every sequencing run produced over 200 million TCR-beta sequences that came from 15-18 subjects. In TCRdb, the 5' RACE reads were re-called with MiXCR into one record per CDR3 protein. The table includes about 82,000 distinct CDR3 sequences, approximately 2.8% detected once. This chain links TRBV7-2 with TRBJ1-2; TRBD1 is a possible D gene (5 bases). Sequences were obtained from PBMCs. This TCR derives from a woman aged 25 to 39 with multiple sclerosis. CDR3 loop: CASSLDRNGYTF. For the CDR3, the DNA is TGTGCCAGCAGCTTAGACAGGAATGGCTACACCTTC.